The rows below give T cell receptor beta chains drawn from one sample of a study of response to subunit inactivated influenza vaccine. TCRdb passed the RT-PCR reads through MiXCR, listing each CDR3 protein once. The table includes roughly 520,000 distinct CDR3 sequences, 25% detected once. The specimen comprised CD4+ T cells sorted from PBMCs, sampled less than 6 days after vaccination. These receptors all come from a man in his fifties or sixties who received an inactivated influenza vaccine. CDR3s include the opening cysteine and the closing phenylalanine or tryptophan. Fields, in order: J gene, clone size, V gene, D gene, CDR3 protein, CDR3 DNA. The D gene is left open where the match is weak. For some rows the clone size is stated as once, few or many, or as a class when expanded; others skip it.

>TRBJ2-1|-|TRBV7-3|TRBD2
CASSQTGLAGHVSYNEQFF
TGTGCCAGCAGCCAAACGGGACTAGCGGGACATGTTTCCTACAATGAGCAGTTCTTC
>TRBJ1-2|-|TRBV14|-
CASSYNPNYGYTF
TGTGCCAGCAGTTACAACCCTAACTATGGCTACACCTTC
>TRBJ1-1|many|TRBV4-3|-
CASSQDLLNTEAFF
TGCGCCAGCAGCCAAGATTTACTGAACACTGAAGCTTTCTTT
>TRBJ2-1|few|TRBV6-5|-
CASSYAPSSTKYNEQFF
TGTGCCAGCAGTTACGCTCCATCTAGCACTAAATACAATGAGCAGTTCTTC
>TRBJ2-7|-|TRBV7-8|TRBD1
CASSLAVSGTADSYEQYF
TGTGCCAGCAGCTTAGCCGTCTCCGGGACAGCGGATTCCTACGAGCAGTACTTC
>TRBJ2-2|-|TRBV20-1|-
CSTLRREVLFF
TGCAGTACCTTGAGACGGGAAGTGCTGTTTTTT
>TRBJ2-2|-|TRBV7-8|TRBD1
CASSPQQGSGTGELFF
TGTGCCAGCAGCCCGCAACAGGGGTCGGGCACCGGGGAGCTGTTTTTT
>TRBJ2-1|-|TRBV20-1|TRBD2
CSARSGRRHNEQFF
TGCAGTGCTCGTAGCGGGAGACGGCACAATGAGCAGTTCTTC
>TRBJ2-7|few|TRBV29-1|-
CSVAGQWYEQYF
TGCAGCGTGGCGGGACAATGGTACGAGCAGTACTTC
>TRBJ1-4|-|TRBV7-9|-
CASSSRTGTDEKLFF
TGTGCCAGCAGCTCCCGAACAGGGACGGATGAAAAACTGTTTTTT
>TRBJ2-2|-|TRBV6-1|-
CATRGAQNTGELFF
TGTGCCACCCGGGGGGCGCAGAACACCGGGGAGCTGTTTTTT
>TRBJ2-1|few|TRBV7-2|-
CASSLIAGGDNEQFF
TGTGCCAGCAGCTTAATCGCAGGGGGGGACAATGAGCAGTTCTTC
>TRBJ2-7|many|TRBV27|-
CASSPLGRGGYEQYF
TGTGCCAGCAGTCCCCTTGGAAGAGGGGGGTACGAGCAGTACTTC
>TRBJ1-2|-|TRBV24-1|-
CATSDFNRVDGYTF
TGTGCCACCAGTGATTTCAACAGGGTGGACGGCTACACCTTC
>TRBJ2-1|few|TRBV12-3/TRBV12-4|TRBD1
CASSGTGGEFF
TGTGCCAGCAGTGGGACAGGGGGTGAGTTCTTC
>TRBJ2-1|-|TRBV7-3|TRBD2
CASSLGGSKFNEQFF
TGTGCCAGCAGCTTAGGCGGGAGTAAATTCAATGAGCAGTTCTTC
>TRBJ2-2|-|TRBV5-1|-
CASSSQPGTRNTGELFF
TGCGCCAGCAGCTCCCAACCCGGGACACGGAACACCGGGGAGCTGTTTTTT
>TRBJ2-7|few|TRBV7-2|-
CASSITAVPNSYEQYF
TGTGCCAGCAGTATTACAGCGGTCCCGAACTCCTACGAGCAGTACTTC
>TRBJ1-1|few|TRBV5-1|-
CASSLEGGDEAFF
TGCGCCAGCAGCTTGGAGGGGGGGGATGAAGCTTTCTTT
>TRBJ2-2|-|TRBV5-1|TRBD2
CASSLAGLAGPTGELFF
TGCGCCAGCAGCTTGGCCGGGCTAGCGGGACCCACCGGGGAGCTGTTTTTT
>TRBJ2-3|-|TRBV3-1|TRBD2
CASSPTSWSFTDTQYF
TGTGCCAGCAGCCCGACTAGCTGGTCGTTTACAGATACGCAGTATTTT
>TRBJ2-3|few|TRBV12-3/TRBV12-4|-
CASSTSLDTQYF
TGTGCCAGCAGCACTTCACTAGATACGCAGTATTTT
>TRBJ1-2|few|TRBV7-2|-
CASSLIGGRNYGYTF
TGTGCCAGCAGCTTAATTGGGGGAAGGAACTATGGCTACACCTTC
>TRBJ2-5|-|TRBV5-6|-
CASSLSPQQETQYF
TGTGCCAGCAGCTTGTCTCCGCAGCAAGAGACCCAGTACTTC
>TRBJ2-3|few|TRBV11-2|TRBD2
CASSPDVWASGDGTDTQYF
TGTGCCAGCAGCCCGGACGTATGGGCTAGCGGGGATGGCACAGATACGCAGTATTTT
>TRBJ2-2|-|TRBV12-3/TRBV12-4|-
CASRLQDTGELFF
TGTGCCAGCAGGCTTCAGGACACCGGGGAGCTGTTTTTT
>TRBJ2-1|few|TRBV29-1|-
CSVERQGSYNEQFF
TGCAGCGTTGAAAGGCAAGGCTCCTACAATGAGCAGTTCTTC
>TRBJ2-2|once|TRBV5-1|-
CASSLKGTNTGELFF
TGCGCCAGCAGCTTGAAGGGGACGAACACCGGGGAGCTGTTTTTT
>TRBJ2-1|-|TRBV10-3|TRBD2
CAIRRRTSGGVNEQFF
TGTGCCATCAGGAGACGGACTAGCGGGGGGGTAAATGAGCAGTTCTTC
>TRBJ2-1|-|TRBV11-1|-
CASSFRTPESNEQFF
TGTGCCAGCTCCTTTAGGACTCCAGAGTCCAATGAGCAGTTCTTC
>TRBJ2-3|-|TRBV6-2/TRBV6-3|TRBD2
CASSRYGLAERSTDTQYF
TGTGCCAGCAGCCGATATGGACTAGCGGAGAGGAGCACAGATACGCAGTATTTT
>TRBJ1-6|-|TRBV3-1|-
CASSQVSNSPLHF
TGTGCCAGCAGCCAAGTCAGTAATTCACCCCTCCACTTT
>TRBJ2-7|few|TRBV5-1|TRBD2
CASRRQRETSYEQYF
TGCGCCAGCAGAAGACAGCGGGAGACCTCCTACGAGCAGTACTTC
>TRBJ2-1|-|TRBV12-3/TRBV12-4|-
CASSFPGSQQFF
TGTGCCAGCAGTTTTCCAGGGTCTCAGCAGTTCTTC
>TRBJ2-2|-|TRBV24-1|-
CATSDFRGRTGELFF
TGTGCCACCAGTGATTTCAGGGGAAGGACCGGGGAGCTGTTTTTT
>TRBJ2-2|-|TRBV7-9|-
CASSLGRGPGELFF
TGTGCCAGCAGCTTAGGCCGGGGGCCCGGGGAGCTGTTTTTT
>TRBJ2-4|few|TRBV2|-
CASQVLWTEAKNIQYF
TGTGCCAGCCAGGTGTTGTGGACCGAAGCCAAAAACATTCAGTACTTC
>TRBJ2-5|many|TRBV7-2|TRBD1
CASSLRIGTAGETQYF
TGTGCCAGCAGCTTAAGAATAGGGACAGCCGGAGAGACCCAGTACTTC
>TRBJ2-7|-|TRBV2|TRBD2
CASSEGTSGRREQYF
TGTGCCAGCAGTGAAGGGACTAGCGGGAGGAGAGAGCAGTACTTC
>TRBJ2-1|-|TRBV6-1|-
CASSEGGYSYNEQFF
TGTGCCAGCAGTGAAGGGGGCTACTCCTACAATGAGCAGTTCTTC